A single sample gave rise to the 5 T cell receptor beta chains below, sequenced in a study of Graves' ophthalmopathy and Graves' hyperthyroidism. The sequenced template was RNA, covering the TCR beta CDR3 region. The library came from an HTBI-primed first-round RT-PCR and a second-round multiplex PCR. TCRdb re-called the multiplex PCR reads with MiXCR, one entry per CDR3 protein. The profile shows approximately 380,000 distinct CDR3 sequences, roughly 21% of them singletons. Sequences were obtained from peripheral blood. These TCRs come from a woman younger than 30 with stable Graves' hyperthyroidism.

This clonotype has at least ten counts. CDR3 in DNA: TGCAGTGCGCATAATACAGGGAAGGGAACTGAAGCTTTCTTT. As protein: CSAHNTGKGTEAFF. This rearrangement joins TRBV20-1 to TRBJ1-1, with TRBD1 as a possible D gene (6 bases). CDR3 length equals 14 residues. V was clipped by 6 bases and J by 5 bases, with 19 bases between them. Germline CDR1 is DFQATT and CDR2 is SNEGSKA (reference sequence).

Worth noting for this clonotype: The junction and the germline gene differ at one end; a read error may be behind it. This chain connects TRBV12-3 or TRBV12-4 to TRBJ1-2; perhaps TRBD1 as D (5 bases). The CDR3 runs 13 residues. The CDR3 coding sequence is TGTGCCGGCAGCTTGGGTCAGGGTGTTGGCTACACCTTC. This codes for CAGSLGQGVGYTF.

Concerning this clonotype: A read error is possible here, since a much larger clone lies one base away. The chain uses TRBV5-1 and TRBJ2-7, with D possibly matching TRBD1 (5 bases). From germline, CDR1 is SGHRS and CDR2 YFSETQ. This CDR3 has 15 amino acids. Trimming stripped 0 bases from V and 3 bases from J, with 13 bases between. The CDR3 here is CASSLVDRLIYEQYF. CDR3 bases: TGCGCCAGCAGCTTGGTAGACAGACTCATCTACGAGCAGTACTTC.

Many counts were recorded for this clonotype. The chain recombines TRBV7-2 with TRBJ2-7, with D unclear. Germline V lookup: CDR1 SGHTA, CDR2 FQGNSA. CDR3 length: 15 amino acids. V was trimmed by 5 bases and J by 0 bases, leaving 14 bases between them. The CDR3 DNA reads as TGTGCCAGCAGCCCTCGGATAGGCGTCTCCTACGAGCAGTACTTC. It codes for CASSPRIGVSYEQYF.

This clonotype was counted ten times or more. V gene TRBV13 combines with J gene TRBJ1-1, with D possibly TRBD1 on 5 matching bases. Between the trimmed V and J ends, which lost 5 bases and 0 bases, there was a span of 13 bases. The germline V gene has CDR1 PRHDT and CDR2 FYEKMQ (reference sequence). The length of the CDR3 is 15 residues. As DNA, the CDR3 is TGTGCCAGCAGCCCCCACGGGGGGGTGAACACTGAAGCTTTCTTT. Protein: CASSPHGGVNTEAFF.